This T cell receptor beta chain appears in the sequencing data of a study of blood T cells in healthy people across ages. The V gene's germline CDR1 is LGHNA and CDR2 YSLEER. The CDR3 length is 15 residues. About this clonotype: The antigen is unknown.

A sample-barcoded 5' primer and a J-beta primer mix were used in a second PCR of roughly 6 to 12 cycles. One entry per CDR3 protein results from TCRdb running MiXCR on the 5' RACE reads. The table has 1.8 million or so distinct CDR3 sequences, approximately 40% seen once. Study-wide findings and caveats: Long-lived and aged donors differed, with more naive CD4+ cells and higher diversity in the long-lived.

Per sample, a minimum of 6 million PBMCs were isolated. The sample consisted of blood. V gene TRBV4-3 combines with J gene TRBJ2-4, with 7 bases that match TRBD1. The J call may be faulty, since TRBJ2-7 better matches the DNA end. This TCR was sampled from a human donor in good health. The CDR3 is CASSQDPGQIYEQYF. The DNA for the CDR3 is TGCGCCAGCAGCCAAGATCCGGGACAGATCTACGAGCAGTACTTC.